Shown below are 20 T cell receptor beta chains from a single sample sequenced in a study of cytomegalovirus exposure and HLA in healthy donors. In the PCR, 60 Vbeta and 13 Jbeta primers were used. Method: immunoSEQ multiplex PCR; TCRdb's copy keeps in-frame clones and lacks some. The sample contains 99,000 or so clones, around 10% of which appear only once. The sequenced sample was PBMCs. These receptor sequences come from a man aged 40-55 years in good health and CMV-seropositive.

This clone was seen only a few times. CDR3 DNA sequence: TGTGCCAGCTCACCTCCTGGAGCTAACTATGGCTACACCTTC. This codes for CASSPPGANYGYTF. V gene TRBV18 combines with J gene TRBJ1-2; D is unclear. Germline CDR1 is KGHSH and CDR2 is LQKENI. The V and J ends lost 3 bases and 0 bases respectively, with 8 bases between them. The CDR3 has 14 amino acids.

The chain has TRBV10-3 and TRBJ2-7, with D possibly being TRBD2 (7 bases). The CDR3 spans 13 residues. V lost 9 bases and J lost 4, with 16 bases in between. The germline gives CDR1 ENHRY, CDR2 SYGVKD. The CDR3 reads CAIRGAALYEQYF. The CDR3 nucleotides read TGTGCCATACGGGGGGCTGCGCTGTACGAGCAGTACTTC.

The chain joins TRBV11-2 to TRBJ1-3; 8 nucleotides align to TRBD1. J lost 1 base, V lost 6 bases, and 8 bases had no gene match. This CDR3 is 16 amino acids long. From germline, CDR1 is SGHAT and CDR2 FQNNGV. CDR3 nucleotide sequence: TGTGCCAGCAGGTTCGGGACAGGACCTTCTGGAAACACCATATATTTT. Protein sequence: CASRFGTGPSGNTIYF. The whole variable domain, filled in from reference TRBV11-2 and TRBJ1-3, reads EAGVAQSPRYKIIEKRQSVAFWCNPISGHATLYWYQQILGQGPKLLIQFQNNGVVDDSQLPKDRFSAERLKGVDSTLKIQPAKLEDSAVYLCASRFGTGPSGNTIYFGEGSWLTVV.

The CDR3, as DNA: TGTGCCAGCAGTGCCCAGGGCTTTGAGACCCAGTACTTC. Amino acid sequence: CASSAQGFETQYF. The chain combines TRBV6-4 with TRBJ2-5; D might be TRBD1 (5 bases). From germline, CDR1 is MRHNA and CDR2 SNTAGT. The CDR3 extends over 13 amino acids. V lost 4 bases, J lost 5 bases, and 11 bases lay in between.

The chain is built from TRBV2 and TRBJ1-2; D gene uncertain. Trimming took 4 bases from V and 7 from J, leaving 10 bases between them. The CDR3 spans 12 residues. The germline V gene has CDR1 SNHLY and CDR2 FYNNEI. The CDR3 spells CASSVVSSGYTF. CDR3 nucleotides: TGTGCCAGCAGTGTGGTGAGTTCTGGCTACACCTTC.

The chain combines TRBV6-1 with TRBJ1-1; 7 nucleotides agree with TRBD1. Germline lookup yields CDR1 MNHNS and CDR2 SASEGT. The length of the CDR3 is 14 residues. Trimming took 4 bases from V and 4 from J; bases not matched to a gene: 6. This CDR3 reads CASSALNRGTEAFF. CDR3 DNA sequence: TGTGCCAGCAGTGCCCTGAACAGGGGCACTGAAGCTTTCTTT.

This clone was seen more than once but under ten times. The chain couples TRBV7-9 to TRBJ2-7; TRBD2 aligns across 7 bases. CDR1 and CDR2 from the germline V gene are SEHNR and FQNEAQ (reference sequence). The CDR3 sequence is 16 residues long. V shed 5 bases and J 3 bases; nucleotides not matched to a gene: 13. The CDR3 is CASSPQGPSGYYEQYF. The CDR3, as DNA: TGTGCCAGCAGCCCTCAGGGTCCTAGCGGATACTACGAGCAGTACTTC.

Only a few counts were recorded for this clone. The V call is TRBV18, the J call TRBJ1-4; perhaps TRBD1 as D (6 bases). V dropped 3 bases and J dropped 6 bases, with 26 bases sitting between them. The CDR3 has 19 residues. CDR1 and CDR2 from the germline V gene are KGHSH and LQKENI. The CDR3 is CASSPSWGLNGVRDEKLFF. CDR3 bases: TGTGCCAGCTCACCTTCCTGGGGGCTCAATGGGGTGAGAGATGAAAAACTGTTTTTT.

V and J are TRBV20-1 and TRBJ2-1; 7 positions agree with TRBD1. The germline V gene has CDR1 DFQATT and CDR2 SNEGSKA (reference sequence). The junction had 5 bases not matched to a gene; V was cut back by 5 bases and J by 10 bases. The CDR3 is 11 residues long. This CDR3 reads CSAWDRREQFF. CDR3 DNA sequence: TGCAGTGCTTGGGACAGAAGGGAGCAGTTCTTC.

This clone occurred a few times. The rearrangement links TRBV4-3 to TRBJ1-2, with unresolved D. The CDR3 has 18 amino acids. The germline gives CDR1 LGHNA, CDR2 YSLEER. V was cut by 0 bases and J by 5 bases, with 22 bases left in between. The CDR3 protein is CASSQDLGRMGGKYGYTF. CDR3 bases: TGCGCCAGCAGCCAAGATTTAGGCCGAATGGGCGGGAAGTATGGCTACACCTTC.

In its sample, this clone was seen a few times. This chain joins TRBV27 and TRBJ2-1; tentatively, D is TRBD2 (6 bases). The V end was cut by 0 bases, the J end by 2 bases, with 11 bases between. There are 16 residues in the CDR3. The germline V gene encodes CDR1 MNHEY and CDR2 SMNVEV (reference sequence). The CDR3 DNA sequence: TGTGCCAGCAGTTTATCGGGGGGAAGCGCCTACAATGAGCAGTTCTTC. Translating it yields CASSLSGGSAYNEQFF.

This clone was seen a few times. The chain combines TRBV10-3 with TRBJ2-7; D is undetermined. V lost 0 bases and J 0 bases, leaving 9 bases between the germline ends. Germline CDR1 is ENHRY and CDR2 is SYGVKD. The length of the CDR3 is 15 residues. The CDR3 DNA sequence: TGTGCCATCAGTGAGTCTGCGGCTAGCTCCTACGAGCAGTACTTC. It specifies CAISESAASSYEQYF.

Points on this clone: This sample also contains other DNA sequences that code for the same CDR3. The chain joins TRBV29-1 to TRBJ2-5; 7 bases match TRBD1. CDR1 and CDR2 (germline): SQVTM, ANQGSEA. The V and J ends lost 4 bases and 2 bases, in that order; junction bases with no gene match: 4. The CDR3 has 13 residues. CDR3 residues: CSVGSGQQETQYF. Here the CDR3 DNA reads TGCAGCGTTGGCTCGGGACAGCAAGAGACCCAGTACTTC.

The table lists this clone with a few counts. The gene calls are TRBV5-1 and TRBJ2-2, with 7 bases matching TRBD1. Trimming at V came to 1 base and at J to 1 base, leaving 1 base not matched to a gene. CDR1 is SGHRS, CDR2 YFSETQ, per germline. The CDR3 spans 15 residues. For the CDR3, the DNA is TGCGCCAGCAGCTTGACAGGGGAGAACACCGGGGAGCTGTTTTTT. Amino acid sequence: CASSLTGENTGELFF.

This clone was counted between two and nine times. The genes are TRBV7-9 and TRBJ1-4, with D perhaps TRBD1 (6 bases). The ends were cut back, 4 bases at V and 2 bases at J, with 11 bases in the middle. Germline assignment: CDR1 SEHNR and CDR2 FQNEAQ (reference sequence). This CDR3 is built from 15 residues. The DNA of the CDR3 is TGTGCCAGCAGCTGGAAGGGGGACACTAATGAAAAACTGTTTTTT. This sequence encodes CASSWKGDTNEKLFF.

The CDR3 loop reads CASRTGQGPYNEQFF. The CDR3 nucleotides read TGTGCCAGCAGGACCGGACAGGGGCCGTACAATGAGCAGTTCTTC. V usage is TRBV27 and J usage is TRBJ2-1, with 9 bases lining up with TRBD1. The CDR3 is 15 residues long. V was clipped by 6 bases and J by 4 bases; unmatched bases: 7. Germline loops: CDR1 MNHEY, CDR2 SMNVEV (reference sequence).

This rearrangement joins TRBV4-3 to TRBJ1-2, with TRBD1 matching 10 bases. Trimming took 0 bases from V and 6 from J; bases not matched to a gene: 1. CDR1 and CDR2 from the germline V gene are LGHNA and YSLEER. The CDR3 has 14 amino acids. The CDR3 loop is CASSQDGTGDGYTF. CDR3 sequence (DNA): TGCGCCAGCAGCCAAGATGGGACAGGGGATGGCTACACCTTC.

The CDR3 region has the DNA TGCAGCGTTCGGGGGGACGGGGCTAGCGGAACCTACGAGCAGTACTTC. This sequence encodes CSVRGDGASGTYEQYF. The rearrangement links TRBV29-1 to TRBJ2-7; 7 positions match TRBD2. J gave up 2 bases and V 5 bases, and 15 bases lay outside the gene matches. This CDR3 is 16 amino acids long. CDR1 SQVTM and CDR2 ANQGSEA come from the germline V gene.

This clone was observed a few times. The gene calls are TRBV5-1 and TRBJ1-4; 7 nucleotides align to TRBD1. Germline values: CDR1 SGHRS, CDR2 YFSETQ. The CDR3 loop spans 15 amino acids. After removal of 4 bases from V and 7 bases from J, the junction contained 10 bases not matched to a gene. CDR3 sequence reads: CASSARQGPGEKLFF. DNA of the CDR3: TGCGCCAGCAGCGCGCGACAGGGTCCAGGTGAAAAACTGTTTTTT.

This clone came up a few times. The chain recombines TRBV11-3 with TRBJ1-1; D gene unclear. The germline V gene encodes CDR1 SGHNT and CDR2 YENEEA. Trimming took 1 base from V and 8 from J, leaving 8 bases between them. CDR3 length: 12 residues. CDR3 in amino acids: CASSLARQEAFF. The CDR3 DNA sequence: TGTGCCAGCAGCTTAGCCCGACAAGAAGCTTTCTTT.